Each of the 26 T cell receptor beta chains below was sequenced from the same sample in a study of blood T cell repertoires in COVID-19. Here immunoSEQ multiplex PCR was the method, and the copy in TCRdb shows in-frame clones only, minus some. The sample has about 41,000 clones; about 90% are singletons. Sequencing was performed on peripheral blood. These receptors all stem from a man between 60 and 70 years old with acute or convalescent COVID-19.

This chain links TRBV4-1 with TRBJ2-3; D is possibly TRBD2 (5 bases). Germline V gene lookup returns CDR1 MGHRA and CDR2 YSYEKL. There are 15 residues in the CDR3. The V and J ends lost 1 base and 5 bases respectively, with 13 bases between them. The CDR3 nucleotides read TGCGCCAGCAGCCAAGGACAAACGGGGAGAGATACGCAGTATTTT. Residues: CASSQGQTGRDTQYF.

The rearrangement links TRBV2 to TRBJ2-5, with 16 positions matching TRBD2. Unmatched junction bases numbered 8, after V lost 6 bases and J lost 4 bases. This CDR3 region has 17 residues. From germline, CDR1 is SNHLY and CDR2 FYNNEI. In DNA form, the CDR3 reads TGTGCCAGCAGAGCGGGGACTAGCGGGGGGGCCCGAGAGACCCAGTACTTC. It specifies CASRAGTSGGARETQYF. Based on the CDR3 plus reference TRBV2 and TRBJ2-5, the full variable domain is EPEVTQTPSHQVTQMGQEVILRCVPISNHLYFYWYRQILGQKVEFLVSFYNNEISEKSEIFDDQFSVERPDGSNFTLKIRSTKLEDSAMYFCASRAGTSGGARETQYFGPGTRLLVL.

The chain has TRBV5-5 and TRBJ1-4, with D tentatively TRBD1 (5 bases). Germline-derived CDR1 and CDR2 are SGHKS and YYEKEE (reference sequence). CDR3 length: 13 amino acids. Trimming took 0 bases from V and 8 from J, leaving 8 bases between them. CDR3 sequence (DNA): TGTGCCAGCAGCTTGGTACCAGGGGAAAAACTGTTTTTT. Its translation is CASSLVPGEKLFF.

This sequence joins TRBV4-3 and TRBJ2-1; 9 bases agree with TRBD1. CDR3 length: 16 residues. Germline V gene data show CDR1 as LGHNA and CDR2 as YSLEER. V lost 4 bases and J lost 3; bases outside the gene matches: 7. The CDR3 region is CASSLAGTGYYNEQFF. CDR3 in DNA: TGCGCCAGCAGCCTTGCCGGGACAGGGTACTACAATGAGCAGTTCTTC.

The chain's CDR3 is CASRGTGRYTF. The CDR3 DNA reads as TGTGCCAGCAGGGGTACAGGGAGATACACCTTC. This sequence joins TRBV12-3 or TRBV12-4 and TRBJ1-2, with D possibly TRBD1 on 6 matching bases. This CDR3 contains 11 residues. Trimming pared 6 bases from V and 11 bases from J, leaving 13 bases between.

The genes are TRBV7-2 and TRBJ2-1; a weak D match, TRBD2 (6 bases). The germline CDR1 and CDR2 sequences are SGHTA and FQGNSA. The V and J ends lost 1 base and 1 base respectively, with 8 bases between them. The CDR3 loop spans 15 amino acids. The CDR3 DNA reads TGTGCCAGCAGCTTAGGGCGGGGATCCTACAATGAGCAGTTCTTC. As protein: CASSLGRGSYNEQFF.

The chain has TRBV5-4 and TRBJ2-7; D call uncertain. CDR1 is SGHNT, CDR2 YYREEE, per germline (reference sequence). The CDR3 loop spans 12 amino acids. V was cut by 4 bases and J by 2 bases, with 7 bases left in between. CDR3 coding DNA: TGTGCCAGCAGCGCGGAAGCCTACGAGCAGTACTTC. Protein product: CASSAEAYEQYF.

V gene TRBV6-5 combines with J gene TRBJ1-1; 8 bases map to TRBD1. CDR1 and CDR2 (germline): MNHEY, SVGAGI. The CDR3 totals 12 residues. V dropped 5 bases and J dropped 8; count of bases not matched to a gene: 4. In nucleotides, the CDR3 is TGTGCCAGCAGTACCAGGGGGCTGGAAGCTTTCTTT. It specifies CASSTRGLEAFF.

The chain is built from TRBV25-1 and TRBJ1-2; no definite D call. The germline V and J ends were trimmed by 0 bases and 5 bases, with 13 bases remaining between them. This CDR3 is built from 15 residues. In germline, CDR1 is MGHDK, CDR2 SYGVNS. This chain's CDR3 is CASSEYTGSIYGYTF. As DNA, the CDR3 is TGTGCCAGCAGTGAATATACGGGATCCATTTATGGCTACACCTTC.

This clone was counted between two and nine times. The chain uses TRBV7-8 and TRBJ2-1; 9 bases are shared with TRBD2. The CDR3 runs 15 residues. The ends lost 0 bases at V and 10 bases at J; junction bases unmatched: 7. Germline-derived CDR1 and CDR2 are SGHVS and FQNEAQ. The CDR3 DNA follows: TGTGCCAGCAGCTTAGCGCGGGGGGGTCACGTCGAGCAGTTCTTC. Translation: CASSLARGGHVEQFF.

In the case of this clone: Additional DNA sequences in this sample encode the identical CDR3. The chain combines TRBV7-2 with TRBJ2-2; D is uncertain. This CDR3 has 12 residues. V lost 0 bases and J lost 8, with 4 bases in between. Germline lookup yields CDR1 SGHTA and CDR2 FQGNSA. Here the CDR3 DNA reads TGTGCCAGCAGCTTAGCCCGGGGGGAGCTGTTTTTT. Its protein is CASSLARGELFF.

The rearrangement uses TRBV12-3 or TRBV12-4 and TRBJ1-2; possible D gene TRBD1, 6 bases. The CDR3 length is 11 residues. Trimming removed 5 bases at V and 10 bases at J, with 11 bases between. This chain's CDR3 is CASSHREHYTF. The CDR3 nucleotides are TGTGCCAGCAGTCACAGGGAACACTACACCTTC.

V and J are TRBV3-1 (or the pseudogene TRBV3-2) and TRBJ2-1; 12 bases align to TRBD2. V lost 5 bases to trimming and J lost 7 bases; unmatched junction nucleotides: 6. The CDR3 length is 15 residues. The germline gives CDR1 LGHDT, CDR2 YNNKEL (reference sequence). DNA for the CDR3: TGTGCCAGCAGCGCGACTAGCGGGGGTTTAAATGAGCAGTTCTTC. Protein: CASSATSGGLNEQFF.

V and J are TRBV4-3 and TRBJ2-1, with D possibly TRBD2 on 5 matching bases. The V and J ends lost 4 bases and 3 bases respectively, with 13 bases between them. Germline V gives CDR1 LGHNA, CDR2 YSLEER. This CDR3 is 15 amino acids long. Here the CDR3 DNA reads TGCGCCAGCAGCCCCGAGCCCGGGGACTACAATGAGCAGTTCTTC. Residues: CASSPEPGDYNEQFF.

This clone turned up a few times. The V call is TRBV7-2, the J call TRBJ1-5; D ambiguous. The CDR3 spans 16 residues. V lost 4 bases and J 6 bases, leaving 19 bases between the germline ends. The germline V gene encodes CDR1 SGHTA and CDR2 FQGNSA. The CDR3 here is CASSSQIQPGSQPQHF. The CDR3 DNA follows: TGTGCCAGCAGCTCGCAAATTCAGCCGGGTAGTCAGCCCCAGCATTTT.

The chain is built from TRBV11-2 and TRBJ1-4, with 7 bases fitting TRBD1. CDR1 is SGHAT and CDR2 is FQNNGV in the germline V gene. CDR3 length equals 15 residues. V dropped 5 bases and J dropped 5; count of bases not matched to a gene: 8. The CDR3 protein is CASSPPGGGNEKLFF. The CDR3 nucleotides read TGTGCCAGCAGCCCCCCAGGGGGAGGAAATGAAAAACTGTTTTTT.

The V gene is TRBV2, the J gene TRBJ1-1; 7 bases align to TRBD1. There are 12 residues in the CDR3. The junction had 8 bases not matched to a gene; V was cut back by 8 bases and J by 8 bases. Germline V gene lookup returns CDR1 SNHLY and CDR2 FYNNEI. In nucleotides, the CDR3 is TGTGCCAGCGGACAGGCTTTCTCAGAAGCTTTCTTT. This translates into CASGQAFSEAFF.

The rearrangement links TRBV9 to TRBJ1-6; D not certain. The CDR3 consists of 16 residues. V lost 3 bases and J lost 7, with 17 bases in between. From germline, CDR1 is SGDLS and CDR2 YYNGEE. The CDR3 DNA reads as TGTGCCAGCAGCGCCCCCGGTACGGAGAGAAATTCACCCCTCCACTTT. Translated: CASSAPGTERNSPLHF. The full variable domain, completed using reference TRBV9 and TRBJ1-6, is DSGVTQTPKHLITATGQRVTLRCSPRSGDLSVYWYQQSLDQGLQFLIQYYNGEERAKGNILERFSAQQFPDLHSELNLSSLELGDSALYFCASSAPGTERNSPLHFGNGTRLTVT.

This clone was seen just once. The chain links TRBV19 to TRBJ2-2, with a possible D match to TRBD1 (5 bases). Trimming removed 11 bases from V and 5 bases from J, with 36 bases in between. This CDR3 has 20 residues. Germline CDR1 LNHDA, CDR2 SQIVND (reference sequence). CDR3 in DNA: TGTGCCTCGACGGGTCTAAGTGTTGGCAGTCGCAGGGTTAGGACCGGGGAGCTGTTTTTT. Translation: CASTGLSVGSRRVRTGELFF.

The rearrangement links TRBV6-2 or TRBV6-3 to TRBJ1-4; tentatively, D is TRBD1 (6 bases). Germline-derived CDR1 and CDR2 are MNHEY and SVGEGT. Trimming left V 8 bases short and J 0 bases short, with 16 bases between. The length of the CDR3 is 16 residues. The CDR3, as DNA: TGTGCCAGCCGCCCGGGGGCACCTACAACTAATGAAAAACTGTTTTTT. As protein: CASRPGAPTTNEKLFF.

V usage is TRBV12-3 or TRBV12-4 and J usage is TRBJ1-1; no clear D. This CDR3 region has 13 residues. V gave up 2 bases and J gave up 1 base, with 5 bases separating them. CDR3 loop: CASSLLQNTEAFF. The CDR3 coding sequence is TGTGCCAGCAGTTTATTACAGAACACTGAAGCTTTCTTT.

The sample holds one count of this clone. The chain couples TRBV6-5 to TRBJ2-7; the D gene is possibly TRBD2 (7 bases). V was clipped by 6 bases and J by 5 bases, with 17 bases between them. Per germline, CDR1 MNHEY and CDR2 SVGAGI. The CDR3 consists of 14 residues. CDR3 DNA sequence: TGTGCCAGCAGGAAAGGGGGGGTAGGGGACGAGCAGTACTTC. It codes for CASRKGGVGDEQYF.

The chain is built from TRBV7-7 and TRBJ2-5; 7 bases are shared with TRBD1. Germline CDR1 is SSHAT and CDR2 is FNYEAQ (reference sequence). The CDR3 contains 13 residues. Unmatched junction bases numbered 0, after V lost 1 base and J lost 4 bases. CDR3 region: CASSLDRGETQYF. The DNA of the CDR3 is TGTGCCAGCAGCTTAGACAGGGGAGAGACCCAGTACTTC. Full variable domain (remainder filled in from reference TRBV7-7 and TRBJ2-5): GAGVSQSPRYKVTKRGQDVTLRCDPISSHATLYWYQQALGQGPEFLTYFNYEAQPDKSGLPSDRFSAERPEGSISTLTIQRTEQRDSAMYRCASSLDRGETQYFGPGTRLLVL.

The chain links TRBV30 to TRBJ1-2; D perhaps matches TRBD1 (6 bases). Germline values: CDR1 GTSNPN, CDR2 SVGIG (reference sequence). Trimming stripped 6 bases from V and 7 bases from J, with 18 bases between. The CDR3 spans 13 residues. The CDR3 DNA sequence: TGTGCCTGCTTTCAATCCAACAGGGTTGGCTACACCTTC. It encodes CACFQSNRVGYTF. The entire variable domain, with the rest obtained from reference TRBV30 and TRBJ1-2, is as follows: SQTIHQWPATLVQPVGSPLSLECTVEGTSNPNLYWYRQAAGRGLQLLFYSVGIGQISSEVPQNLSASRPQDRQFILSSKKLLLSDSGFYLCACFQSNRVGYTFGSGTRLTVV.

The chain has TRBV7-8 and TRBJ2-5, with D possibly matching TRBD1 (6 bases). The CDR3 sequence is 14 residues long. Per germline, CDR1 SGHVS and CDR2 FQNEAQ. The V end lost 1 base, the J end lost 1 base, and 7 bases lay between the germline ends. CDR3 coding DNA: TGTGCCAGCAGCTTAGACAGGGCCCAAGAGACCCAGTACTTC. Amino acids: CASSLDRAQETQYF.

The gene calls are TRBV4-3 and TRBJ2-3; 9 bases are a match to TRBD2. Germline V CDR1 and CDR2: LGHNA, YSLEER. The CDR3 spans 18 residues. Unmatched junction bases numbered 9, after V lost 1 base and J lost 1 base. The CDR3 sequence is CASSQGSVVAGGTDTQYF. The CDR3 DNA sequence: TGCGCCAGCAGCCAAGGTTCCGTGGTAGCGGGGGGCACAGATACGCAGTATTTT.